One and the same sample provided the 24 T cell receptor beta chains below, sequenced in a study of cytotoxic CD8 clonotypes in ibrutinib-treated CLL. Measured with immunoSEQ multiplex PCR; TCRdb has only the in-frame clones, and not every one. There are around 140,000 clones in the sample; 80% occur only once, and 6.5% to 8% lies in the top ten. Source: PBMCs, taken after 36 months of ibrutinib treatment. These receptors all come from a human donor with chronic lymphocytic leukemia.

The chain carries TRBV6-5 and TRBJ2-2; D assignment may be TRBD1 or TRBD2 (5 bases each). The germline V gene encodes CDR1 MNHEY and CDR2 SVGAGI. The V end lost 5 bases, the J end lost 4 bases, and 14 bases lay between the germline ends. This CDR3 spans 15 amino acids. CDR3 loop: CASSTSGTPTGELFF. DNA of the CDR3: TGTGCCAGCAGTACCTCCGGGACCCCCACCGGGGAGCTGTTTTTT.

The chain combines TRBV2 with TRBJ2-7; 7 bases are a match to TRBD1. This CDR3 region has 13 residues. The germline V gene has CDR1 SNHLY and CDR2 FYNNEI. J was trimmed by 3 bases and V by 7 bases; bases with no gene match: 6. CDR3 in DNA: TGTGCCAGCAAGCACACAGGGGACTACGAGCAGTACTTC. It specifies CASKHTGDYEQYF.

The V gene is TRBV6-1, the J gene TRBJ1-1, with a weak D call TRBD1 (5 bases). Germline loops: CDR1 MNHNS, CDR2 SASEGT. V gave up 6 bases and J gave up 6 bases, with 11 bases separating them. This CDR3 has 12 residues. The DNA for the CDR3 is TGTGCCAGCAGGAAACAGGTCCCTGAAGCTTTCTTT. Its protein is CASRKQVPEAFF.

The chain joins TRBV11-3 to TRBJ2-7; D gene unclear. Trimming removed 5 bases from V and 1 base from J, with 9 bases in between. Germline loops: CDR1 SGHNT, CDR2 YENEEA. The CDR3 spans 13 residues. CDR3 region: CASSPGWSYEQYF. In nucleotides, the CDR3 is TGTGCCAGCAGCCCGGGCTGGTCCTACGAGCAGTACTTC.

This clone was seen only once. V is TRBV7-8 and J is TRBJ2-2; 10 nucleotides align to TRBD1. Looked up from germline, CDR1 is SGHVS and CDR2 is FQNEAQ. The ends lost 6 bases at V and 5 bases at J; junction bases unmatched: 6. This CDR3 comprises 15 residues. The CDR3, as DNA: TGTGCCAGCAGGGCCGGGACAGGGGTTACCGGGGAGCTGTTTTTT. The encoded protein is CASRAGTGVTGELFF. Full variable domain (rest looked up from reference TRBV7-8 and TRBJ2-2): GAGVSQSPRYKVAKRGQDVALRCDPISGHVSLFWYQQALGQGPEFLTYFQNEAQLDKSGLPSDRFFAERPEGSVSTLKIQRTQQEDSAVYLCASRAGTGVTGELFFGEGSRLTVL.

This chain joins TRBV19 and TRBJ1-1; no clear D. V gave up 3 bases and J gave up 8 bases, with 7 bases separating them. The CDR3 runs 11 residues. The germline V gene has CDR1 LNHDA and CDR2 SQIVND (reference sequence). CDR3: CASSILGEAFF. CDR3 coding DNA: TGTGCCAGTAGTATTCTGGGGGAAGCTTTCTTT. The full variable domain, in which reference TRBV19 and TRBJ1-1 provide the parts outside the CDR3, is DGGITQSPKYLFRKEGQNVTLSCEQNLNHDAMYWYRQDPGQGLRLIYYSQIVNDFQKGDIAEGYSVSREKKESFPLTVTSAQKNPTAFYLCASSILGEAFFGQGTRLTVV.

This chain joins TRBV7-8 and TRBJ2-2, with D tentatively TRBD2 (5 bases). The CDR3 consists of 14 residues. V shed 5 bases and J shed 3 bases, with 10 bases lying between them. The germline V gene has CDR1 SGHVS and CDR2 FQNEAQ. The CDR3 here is CASSPAGDTGELFF. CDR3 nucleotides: TGTGCCAGCAGCCCAGCCGGGGACACCGGGGAGCTGTTTTTT.

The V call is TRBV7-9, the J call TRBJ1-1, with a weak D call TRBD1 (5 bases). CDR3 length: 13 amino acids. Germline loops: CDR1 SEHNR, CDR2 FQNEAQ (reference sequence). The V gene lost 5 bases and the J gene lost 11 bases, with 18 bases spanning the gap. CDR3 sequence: CASSPRGPGEAFF. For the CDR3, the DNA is TGTGCCAGCAGCCCCCGGGGCCCCGGGGAGGCTTTCTTT. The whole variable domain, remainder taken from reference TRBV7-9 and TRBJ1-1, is DTGVSQNPRHKITKRGQNVTFRCDPISEHNRLYWYRQTLGQGPEFLTYFQNEAQLEKSRLLSDRFSAERPKGSFSTLEIQRTEQGDSAMYLCASSPRGPGEAFFGQGTRLTVV.

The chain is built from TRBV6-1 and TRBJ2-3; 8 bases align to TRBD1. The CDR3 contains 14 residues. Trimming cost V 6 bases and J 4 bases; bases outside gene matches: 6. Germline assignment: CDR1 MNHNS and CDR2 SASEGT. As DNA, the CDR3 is TGTGCCAGCAGGAGACAGGGGCTCCCAGATACGCAGTATTTT. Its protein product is CASRRQGLPDTQYF.

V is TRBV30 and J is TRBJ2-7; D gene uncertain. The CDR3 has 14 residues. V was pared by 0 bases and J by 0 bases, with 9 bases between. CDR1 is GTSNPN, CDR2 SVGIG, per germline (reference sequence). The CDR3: CAWSVPGSSYEQYF. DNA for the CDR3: TGTGCCTGGAGTGTACCCGGGTCCTCCTACGAGCAGTACTTC.

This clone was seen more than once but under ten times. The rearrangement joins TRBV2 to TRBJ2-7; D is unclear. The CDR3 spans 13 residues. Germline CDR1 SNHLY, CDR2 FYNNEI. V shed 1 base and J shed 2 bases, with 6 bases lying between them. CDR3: CASSEGRAYEQYF. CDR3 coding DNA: TGTGCCAGCAGTGAAGGTAGGGCCTACGAGCAGTACTTC. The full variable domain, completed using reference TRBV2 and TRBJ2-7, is EPEVTQTPSHQVTQMGQEVILRCVPISNHLYFYWYRQILGQKVEFLVSFYNNEISEKSEIFDDQFSVERPDGSNFTLKIRSTKLEDSAMYFCASSEGRAYEQYFGPGTRLTVT.

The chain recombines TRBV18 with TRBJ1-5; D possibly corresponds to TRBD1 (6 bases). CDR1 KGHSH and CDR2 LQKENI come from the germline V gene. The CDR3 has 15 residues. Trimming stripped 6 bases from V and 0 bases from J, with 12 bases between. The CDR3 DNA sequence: TGTGCCAGCTCGTTCACAGGGTCTAGCAATCAGCCCCAGCATTTT. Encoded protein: CASSFTGSSNQPQHF.

CDR3 protein: CASSEALAGGPKFF. CDR3 DNA: TGTGCCAGCAGTGAGGCACTAGCGGGAGGGCCGAAGTTCTTC. This rearrangement joins TRBV2 to TRBJ2-1; TRBD2 aligns across 13 bases. This CDR3 region has 14 residues. The ends lost 3 bases at V and 14 bases at J; junction bases unmatched: 7. Germline V gene lookup returns CDR1 SNHLY and CDR2 FYNNEI.

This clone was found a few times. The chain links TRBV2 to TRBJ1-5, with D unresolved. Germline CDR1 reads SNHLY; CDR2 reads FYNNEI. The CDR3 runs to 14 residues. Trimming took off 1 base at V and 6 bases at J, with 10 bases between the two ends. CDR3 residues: CASSEDVSFQPQHF. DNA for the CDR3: TGTGCCAGCAGTGAAGACGTTTCATTTCAGCCCCAGCATTTT.

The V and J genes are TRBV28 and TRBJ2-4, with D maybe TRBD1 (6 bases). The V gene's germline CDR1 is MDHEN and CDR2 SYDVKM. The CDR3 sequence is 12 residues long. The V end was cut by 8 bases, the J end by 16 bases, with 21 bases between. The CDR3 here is CASRGHRQPGYF. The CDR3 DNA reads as TGTGCCAGCCGGGGACACCGCCAACCCGGCTACTTC.

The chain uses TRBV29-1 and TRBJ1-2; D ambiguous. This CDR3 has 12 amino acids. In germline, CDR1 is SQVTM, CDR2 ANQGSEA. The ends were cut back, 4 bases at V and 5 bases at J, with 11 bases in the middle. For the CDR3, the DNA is TGCAGCGTTGTATACGGGAGGTATGGCTACACCTTC. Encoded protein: CSVVYGRYGYTF.

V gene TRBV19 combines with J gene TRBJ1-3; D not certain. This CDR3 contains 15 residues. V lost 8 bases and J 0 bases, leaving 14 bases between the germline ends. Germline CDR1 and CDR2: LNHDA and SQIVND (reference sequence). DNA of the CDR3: TGTGCCAGTTCGATAGGCATCCGCTCTGGAAACACCATATATTTT. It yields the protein CASSIGIRSGNTIYF.

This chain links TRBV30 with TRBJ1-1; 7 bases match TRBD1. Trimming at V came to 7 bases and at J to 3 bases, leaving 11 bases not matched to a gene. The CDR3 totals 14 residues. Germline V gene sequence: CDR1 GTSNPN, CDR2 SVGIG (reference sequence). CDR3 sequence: CAFLQGMLYTEAFF. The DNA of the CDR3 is TGTGCCTTCCTACAGGGGATGTTGTACACTGAAGCTTTCTTT.

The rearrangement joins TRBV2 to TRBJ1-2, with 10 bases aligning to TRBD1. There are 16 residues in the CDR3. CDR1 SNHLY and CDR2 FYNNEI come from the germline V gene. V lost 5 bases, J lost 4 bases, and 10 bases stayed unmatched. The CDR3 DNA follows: TGTGCCAGCAGTAAGGACAGGGGGGTGATAGGCTATGGCTACACCTTC. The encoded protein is CASSKDRGVIGYGYTF.

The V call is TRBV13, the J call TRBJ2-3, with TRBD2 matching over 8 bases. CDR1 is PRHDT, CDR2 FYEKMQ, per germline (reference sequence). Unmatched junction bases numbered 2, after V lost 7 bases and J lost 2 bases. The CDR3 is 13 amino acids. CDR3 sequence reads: CASTGGVTDTQYF. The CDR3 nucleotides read TGTGCCAGCACCGGGGGGGTCACAGATACGCAGTATTTT. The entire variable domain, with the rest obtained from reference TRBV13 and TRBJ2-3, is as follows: AAGVIQSPRHLIKEKRETATLKCYPIPRHDTVYWYQQGPGQDPQFLISFYEKMQSDKGSIPDRFSAQQFSDYHSELNMSSLELGDSALYFCASTGGVTDTQYFGPGTRLTVL.

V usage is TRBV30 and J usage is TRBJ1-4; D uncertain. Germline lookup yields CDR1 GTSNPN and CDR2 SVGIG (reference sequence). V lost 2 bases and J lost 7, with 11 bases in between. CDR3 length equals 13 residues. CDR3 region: CAWSQAHGEKLFF. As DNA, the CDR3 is TGTGCCTGGAGTCAAGCGCACGGTGAAAAACTGTTTTTT.

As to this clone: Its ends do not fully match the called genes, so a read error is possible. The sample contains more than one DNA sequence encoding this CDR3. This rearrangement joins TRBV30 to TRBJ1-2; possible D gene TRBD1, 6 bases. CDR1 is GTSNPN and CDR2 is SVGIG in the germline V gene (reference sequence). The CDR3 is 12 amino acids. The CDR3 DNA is TGTGCTTGGAGTTCCCAGACAGGAACTTACACCTTC. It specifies CAWSSQTGTYTF. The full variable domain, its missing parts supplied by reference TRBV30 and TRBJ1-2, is SQTIHQWPATLVQPVGSPLSLECTVEGTSNPNLYWYRQAAGRGLQLLFYSVGIGQISSEVPQNLSASRPQDRQFILSSKKLLLSDSGFYLCAWSSQTGTYTFGSGTRLTVV.

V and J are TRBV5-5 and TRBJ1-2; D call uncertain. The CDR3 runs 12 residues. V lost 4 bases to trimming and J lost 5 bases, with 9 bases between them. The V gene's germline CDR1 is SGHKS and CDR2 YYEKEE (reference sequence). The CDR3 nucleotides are TGTGCCAGCAGCCTCGGTTATTATGGCTACACCTTC. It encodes CASSLGYYGYTF.

CDR3 residues: CASSPGPSLGTAYGYTF. The CDR3 bases are TGTGCCAGCAGCCCCGGCCCAAGCCTTGGGACAGCCTATGGCTACACCTTC. V gene TRBV11-2 combines with J gene TRBJ1-2, with 7 bases fitting TRBD1. Germline loops: CDR1 SGHAT, CDR2 FQNNGV. The V segment lost 5 bases and the J segment 4 bases; nucleotides outside the gene matches: 16. The CDR3 has 17 amino acids.